This TCR beta chain is from a study of tumor-infiltrating lymphocytes in primary liver carcinoma. Study results and caveats: The top-250-clone fraction was significantly higher in tumors than in blood (p = 0.039).

Making TCR beta cDNA involved roughly 500 ng total RNA and a constant-region primer. ARM-PCR was slightly modified, and three nested multiplex PCR rounds with it gave rise to the TCR beta libraries. It was with TRBV1-TRBV30 forward primers and a C-beta reverse primer that the first two PCR rounds were run, at about 9 cycles each. TCRdb re-analysed the multiplex PCR reads in MiXCR, keeping a single row per CDR3 protein. The table records 300,000 to 400,000 distinct CDR3 sequences, 60% to 80% of them present only once. Germline values: CDR1 SGHRS, CDR2 YFSETQ. V shed 4 bases and J shed 13 bases, with 24 bases lying between them. This CDR3 comprises 14 residues. Notes on this clonotype: Its matching antigen is unknown.

Germline DNA was also extracted, and blood RNA derived from unsorted whole blood. The TCR sequence derives from a man aged 40-49 years with primary liver carcinoma and hepatitis B virus infection. The chain links TRBV5-1 to TRBJ2-7, with D uncertain. What was sequenced was peripheral blood. The CDR3 reads CASSPTRFKAGQYF. CDR3 nucleotides: TGCGCCAGCAGCCCCACCCGGTTTAAAGCCGGGCAATACTTC.